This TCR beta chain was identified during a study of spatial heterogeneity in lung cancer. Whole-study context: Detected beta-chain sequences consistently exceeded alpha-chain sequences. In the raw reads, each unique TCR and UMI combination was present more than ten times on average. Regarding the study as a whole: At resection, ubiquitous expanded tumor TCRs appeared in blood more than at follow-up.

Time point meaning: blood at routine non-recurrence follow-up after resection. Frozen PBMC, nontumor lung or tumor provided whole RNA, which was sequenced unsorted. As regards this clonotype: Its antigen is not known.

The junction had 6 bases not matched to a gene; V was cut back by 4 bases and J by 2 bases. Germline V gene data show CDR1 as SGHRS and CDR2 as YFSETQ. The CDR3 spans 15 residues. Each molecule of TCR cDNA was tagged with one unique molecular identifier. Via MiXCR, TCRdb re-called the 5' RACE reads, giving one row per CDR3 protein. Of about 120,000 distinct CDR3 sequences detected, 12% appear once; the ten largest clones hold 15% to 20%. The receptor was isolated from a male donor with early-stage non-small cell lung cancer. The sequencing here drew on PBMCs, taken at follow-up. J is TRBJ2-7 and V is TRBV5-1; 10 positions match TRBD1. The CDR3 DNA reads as TGCGCCAGCAGCGGAGGACAGGGGGTTACCTACGAGCAGTACTTC. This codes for CASSGGQGVTYEQYF.